The 22 T cell receptor beta chains given below trace back to one sample, sequenced in a study of blood T cell repertoires in COVID-19. Some clones are missing from TCRdb's copy, which holds only in-frame ones; the method was immunoSEQ multiplex PCR. The sample includes 350,000 to 500,000 clones, 88% seen only once; the top ten take less than 1.5%. The sequencing input was PBMCs or T cells enriched from blood (not recorded which). All receptors derive from a woman aged 18-29 years who had been exposed to COVID-19.

V usage is TRBV10-3 and J usage is TRBJ2-3; TRBD1 aligns across 7 bases. V lost 6 bases, J lost 0 bases, and 6 bases stayed unmatched. The CDR3 is 15 residues long. The germline CDR1 and CDR2 sequences are ENHRY and SYGVKD. In DNA, the CDR3 is TGTGCCATCAGCTGGGGACAGCCTAGCACAGATACGCAGTATTTT. Its protein is CAISWGQPSTDTQYF.

The chain employs TRBV6-5 and TRBJ2-5; D might be TRBD2 (5 bases). The CDR3 contains 13 residues. CDR1 MNHEY and CDR2 SVGAGI come from the germline V gene. The V end was cut by 6 bases, the J end by 5 bases, with 13 bases between. For the CDR3, the DNA is TGTGCCAGCAGGGCTACTAGTCGGGAGACCCAGTACTTC. Translation gives CASRATSRETQYF.

This chain connects TRBV7-2 to TRBJ2-3; 9 bases map to TRBD2. The CDR3 spans 18 residues. In germline, CDR1 is SGHTA, CDR2 FQGNSA. V gave up 3 bases and J gave up 5 bases; unmatched junction bases: 15. The CDR3 spells CASSFPIGGGGVGDTQYF. In nucleotides, the CDR3 is TGTGCCAGCAGCTTTCCAATCGGCGGCGGGGGGGTTGGAGATACGCAGTATTTT.

V usage is TRBV9 and J usage is TRBJ1-5, with D tentatively TRBD1 (6 bases). The CDR3 runs to 14 residues. Trimming removed 0 bases from V and 7 bases from J, with 11 bases in between. Germline-derived CDR1 and CDR2 are SGDLS and YYNGEE. The CDR3 protein is CASSVAGAGQPQHF. The DNA of the CDR3 is TGTGCCAGCAGCGTAGCAGGGGCAGGACAGCCCCAGCATTTT. Filled out from reference TRBV9 and TRBJ1-5, the complete variable domain reads DSGVTQTPKHLITATGQRVTLRCSPRSGDLSVYWYQQSLDQGLQFLIQYYNGEERAKGNILERFSAQQFPDLHSELNLSSLELGDSALYFCASSVAGAGQPQHFGDGTRLSIL.

This chain uses TRBV5-1 with TRBJ2-1; 11 bases map to TRBD2. V shed 0 bases, J shed 7 bases, and the junction held 9 bases outside the gene matches. CDR1 SGHRS and CDR2 YFSETQ come from the germline V gene. The CDR3 is made up of 17 amino acids. CDR3 amino acids: CASSLGLAGSYGNEQFF. The CDR3, as DNA: TGCGCCAGCAGCTTGGGACTAGCGGGGAGCTACGGAAATGAGCAGTTCTTC.

This clone was found once. The rearrangement links TRBV20-1 to TRBJ1-2; D is ambiguous. Per the germline V gene, CDR1 is DFQATT and CDR2 is SNEGSKA (reference sequence). Trimming cost V 3 bases and J 8 bases, with 10 bases left between them. This CDR3 has 11 amino acids. The CDR3 nucleotides are TGCAGTGCTAGTGGTGGGCGAGGCTACACCTTC. Its protein product is CSASGGRGYTF.

This rearrangement joins TRBV28 to TRBJ2-7; TRBD2 aligns across 9 bases. The J segment lost 0 bases and the V segment lost 3 bases, leaving 6 bases of the junction unmatched. Germline V gene lookup returns CDR1 MDHEN and CDR2 SYDVKM. The CDR3 is 16 residues long. This chain's CDR3 is CASSLPRLADSYEQYF. The CDR3 coding sequence is TGTGCCAGCAGTTTGCCTAGACTAGCGGACTCCTACGAGCAGTACTTC.

This clone was detected only once. The chain links TRBV10-1 to TRBJ2-1; a possible D gene is TRBD2 (6 bases). Germline CDR1 reads WNHNN; CDR2 reads SYGVQD (reference sequence). The CDR3 is 16 residues long. Trimming left V 5 bases short and J 4 bases short, with 18 bases between. The CDR3 coding sequence is TGCGCCAGCAGTTATCGGGCTCGTGGGGGGTACAATGAGCAGTTCTTC. Protein: CASSYRARGGYNEQFF.

The chain uses TRBV7-2 and TRBJ1-6; TRBD1 matches at 8 bases. CDR1 and CDR2 (germline): SGHTA, FQGNSA. The CDR3 contains 15 residues. V lost 2 bases, J lost 6 bases, and 3 bases stayed unmatched. Here the CDR3 DNA reads TGTGCCAGCAGCTTACAGGGGGCAGTTAATTCACCCCTCCACTTT. Translated: CASSLQGAVNSPLHF.

The J gene is TRBJ2-2, the V gene TRBV19; D call uncertain. Trimming removed 10 bases at V and 2 bases at J, with 14 bases between. The CDR3 totals 14 residues. The germline CDR1 and CDR2 sequences are LNHDA and SQIVND (reference sequence). The CDR3 bases are TGTGCCACTAGGTCGGCAGGAAACACCGGGGAGCTGTTTTTT. It specifies CATRSAGNTGELFF.

The chain recombines TRBV12-3 or TRBV12-4 with TRBJ1-5; possibly TRBD1 for D (6 bases). Trimming removed 7 bases from V and 4 bases from J, with 11 bases in between. This CDR3 has 13 amino acids. The CDR3 region has the DNA TGTGCCAGCAAGCGGACAGCAAATCAGCCCCAGCATTTT. It is translated as CASKRTANQPQHF.

This CDR3 is CASSVQGTKLRYEQYF. CDR3 coding DNA: TGTGCCAGCAGTGTACAGGGGACCAAACTTCGGTACGAGCAGTACTTC. The chain links TRBV2 to TRBJ2-7; 7 positions match TRBD1. V shed 4 bases, J shed 4 bases, and the junction held 13 bases outside the gene matches. The CDR3 totals 16 residues. Germline CDR1 reads SNHLY; CDR2 reads FYNNEI.

The V and J genes are TRBV5-8 and TRBJ2-2; 7 nucleotides line up with TRBD1. The CDR3 covers 14 residues. V shed 4 bases, J shed 8 bases, and the junction held 8 bases outside the gene matches. CDR1 is SGHTS, CDR2 YDEGEE, per germline. CDR3 amino acids: CASSDYRGRGELFF. As DNA, the CDR3 is TGTGCCAGCAGCGATTACAGGGGTCGGGGGGAGCTGTTTTTT.

The chain is built from TRBV5-1 and TRBJ2-7, with D possibly matching TRBD1 (6 bases). The V end was cut by 0 bases, the J end by 6 bases, with 16 bases between. The CDR3 has 15 amino acids. Looked up from germline, CDR1 is SGHRS and CDR2 is YFSETQ. CDR3 sequence (DNA): TGCGCCAGCAGCTTGGAGCTAACAGGGTTTAGCGAGCAGTACTTC. It specifies CASSLELTGFSEQYF.

This sequence joins TRBV6-5 and TRBJ1-5, with 9 nucleotides matching TRBD1. Germline CDR1 MNHEY, CDR2 SVGAGI. Germline trimming cut 6 bases from V and 9 bases from J; bases unmatched to any gene: 12. The CDR3 totals 15 residues. The DNA of the CDR3 is TGTGCCAGCAGAGACGGGACAGGGCTTGGATGGCCCCAGCATTTT. Translating it yields CASRDGTGLGWPQHF.

The chain combines TRBV12-3 or TRBV12-4 with TRBJ2-3; D ambiguous. This CDR3 has 11 residues. Trimming took off 7 bases at V and 5 bases at J, with 7 bases between the two ends. The CDR3, as DNA: TGTGCCAGCACCTTACAAGATACGCAGTATTTT. This encodes CASTLQDTQYF.

The rearrangement joins TRBV13 to TRBJ2-2; D is undetermined. This CDR3 region has 11 residues. Trimming cost V 3 bases and J 7 bases, with 3 bases left between them. Germline lookup yields CDR1 PRHDT and CDR2 FYEKMQ (reference sequence). The CDR3 nucleotides are TGTGCCAGCAGCTTCCGCGGGGAGCTGTTTTTT. The encoded protein is CASSFRGELFF.

V usage is TRBV2 and J usage is TRBJ2-5; 14 bases match TRBD2. CDR1 and CDR2 (germline): SNHLY, FYNNEI. The CDR3 has 19 amino acids. The trim removed 4 bases at V and 4 bases at J, leaving 14 bases unmatched. CDR3 amino acids: CASSVAGTSGRGGGETQYF. The DNA for the CDR3 is TGTGCCAGCAGTGTTGCCGGGACTAGCGGGAGAGGGGGCGGAGAGACCCAGTACTTC.

The chain carries TRBV28 and TRBJ2-7, with D tentatively TRBD2 (6 bases). The CDR3 is 13 residues long. Germline-derived CDR1 and CDR2 are MDHEN and SYDVKM. Trimming cost V 3 bases and J 3 bases, with 9 bases left between them. CDR3 region: CASSFGTFYEQYF. The CDR3 DNA follows: TGTGCCAGCAGTTTCGGGACTTTCTACGAGCAGTACTTC.

This clone was found once. V is TRBV19 and J is TRBJ1-5; TRBD1 aligns across 7 bases. Germline V lookup: CDR1 LNHDA, CDR2 SQIVND (reference sequence). Germline trimming cut 8 bases from V and 1 base from J; bases unmatched to any gene: 14. This CDR3 contains 17 residues. CDR3 region: CASRITRDSLSNQPQHF. The DNA for the CDR3 is TGTGCCAGTCGCATAACACGGGACAGCCTGAGCAATCAGCCCCAGCATTTT.

This clone was picked up a small number of times. CDR3 DNA: TGTGCCAGCGTGACCCGGGGAGCTGGAAACACCATATATTTT. Protein product: CASVTRGAGNTIYF. The rearrangement links TRBV28 to TRBJ1-3; the D is unclear. V was clipped by 8 bases and J by 2 bases, with 13 bases between them. This CDR3 spans 14 amino acids. The germline gives CDR1 MDHEN, CDR2 SYDVKM.

The rearrangement links TRBV24-1 to TRBJ2-1, with 10 bases matching TRBD2. CDR1 is KGHDR, CDR2 SFDVKD, per germline. CDR3 length equals 20 residues. V was pared by 0 bases and J by 0 bases, with 10 bases of the junction left unmatched. This chain's CDR3 is CATSDLATSGLPSSYNEQFF. CDR3 in DNA: TGTGCCACCAGTGATTTGGCGACTAGCGGGCTGCCCTCCTCCTACAATGAGCAGTTCTTC.